The subject of this entry is one T cell receptor (beta chain). This sample stems from a study of T cell changes during pregnancy in multiple sclerosis. This table comes from immunoSEQ multiplex PCR, and its TCRdb copy is limited to in-frame clones, with some not included. This table has fewer than 50,000 clones, about 90% appearing once. This TCR was sampled from a female donor with multiple sclerosis, enrolled in a pregnancy study. The input for sequencing was CD4+ T cells from peripheral blood mononuclear cells, taken in the third trimester of pregnancy.

This CDR3 reads CSDICGQATNEKLFF. The CDR3, as DNA: TGCAGCGATATTTGCGGACAGGCAACTAATGAAAAACTGTTTTTT. The rearrangement uses TRBV29-1 and TRBJ1-4; 7 bases map to TRBD1. Germline V CDR1 and CDR2: SQVTM, ANQGSEA. V was clipped by 7 bases and J by 0 bases; unmatched bases: 8. The CDR3 loop spans 15 amino acids.